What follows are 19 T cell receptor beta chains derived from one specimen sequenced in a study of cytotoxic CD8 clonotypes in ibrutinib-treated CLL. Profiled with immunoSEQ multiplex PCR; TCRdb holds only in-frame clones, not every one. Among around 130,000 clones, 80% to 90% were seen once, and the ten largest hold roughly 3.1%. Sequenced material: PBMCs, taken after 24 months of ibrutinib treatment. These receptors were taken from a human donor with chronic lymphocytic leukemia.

The CDR3 is CASSVDRQGSSYNSPLHF. The CDR3 DNA reads TGTGCCAGCAGCGTAGATAGGCAGGGGAGCTCCTATAATTCACCCCTCCACTTT. This rearrangement joins TRBV9 to TRBJ1-6, with a possible D match to TRBD1 (6 bases). Deletions cut 0 bases from V and 0 bases from J, with 13 bases between. The germline V gene has CDR1 SGDLS and CDR2 YYNGEE. The CDR3 is 18 amino acids.

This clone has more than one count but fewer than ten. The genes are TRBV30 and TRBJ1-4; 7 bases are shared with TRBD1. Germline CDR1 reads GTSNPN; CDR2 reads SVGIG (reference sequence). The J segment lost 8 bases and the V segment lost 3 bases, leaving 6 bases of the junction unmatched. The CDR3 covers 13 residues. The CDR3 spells CAWRTGSEEKLFF. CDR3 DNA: TGTGCCTGGAGGACAGGGAGTGAGGAAAAACTGTTTTTT.

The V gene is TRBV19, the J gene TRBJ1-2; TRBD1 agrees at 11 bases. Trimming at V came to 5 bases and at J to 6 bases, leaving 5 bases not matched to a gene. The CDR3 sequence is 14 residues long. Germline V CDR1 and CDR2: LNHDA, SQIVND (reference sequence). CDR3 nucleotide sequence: TGTGCCAGTAGTGTGGACAGGGGGCTGAATGGCTACACCTTC. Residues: CASSVDRGLNGYTF.

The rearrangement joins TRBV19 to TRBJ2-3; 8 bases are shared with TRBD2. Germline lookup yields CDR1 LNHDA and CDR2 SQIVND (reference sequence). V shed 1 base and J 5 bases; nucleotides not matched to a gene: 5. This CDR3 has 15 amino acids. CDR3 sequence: CASSIGGLAGDTQYF. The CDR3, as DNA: TGTGCCAGTAGTATAGGTGGACTAGCTGGAGATACGCAGTATTTT.

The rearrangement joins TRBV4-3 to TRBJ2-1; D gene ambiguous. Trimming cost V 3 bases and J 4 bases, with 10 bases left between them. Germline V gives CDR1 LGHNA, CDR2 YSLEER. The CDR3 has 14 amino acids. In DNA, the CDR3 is TGCGCCAGCAGCCAGGATACAGAATACAATGAGCAGTTCTTC. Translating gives CASSQDTEYNEQFF.

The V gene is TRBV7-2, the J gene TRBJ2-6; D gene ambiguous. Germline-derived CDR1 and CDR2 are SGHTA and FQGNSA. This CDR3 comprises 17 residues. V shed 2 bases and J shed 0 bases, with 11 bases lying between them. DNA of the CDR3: TGTGCCAGCAGCTTACGAGCCACGAGCTCTGGGGCCAACGTCCTGACTTTC. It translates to CASSLRATSSGANVLTF. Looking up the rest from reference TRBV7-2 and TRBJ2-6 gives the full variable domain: GAGVSQSPSNKVTEKGKDVELRCDPISGHTALYWYRQSLGQGLEFLIYFQGNSAPDKSGLPSDRFSAERTGGSVSTLTIQRTQQEDSAVYLCASSLRATSSGANVLTFGAGSRLTVL.

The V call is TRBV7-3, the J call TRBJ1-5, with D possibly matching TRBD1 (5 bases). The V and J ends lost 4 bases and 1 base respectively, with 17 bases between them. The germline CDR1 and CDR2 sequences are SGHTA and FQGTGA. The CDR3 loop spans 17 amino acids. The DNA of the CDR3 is TGTGCCAGCAGCTCCGTAAAAAACCGGGACAGCAATCAGCCCCAGCATTTT. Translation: CASSSVKNRDSNQPQHF.

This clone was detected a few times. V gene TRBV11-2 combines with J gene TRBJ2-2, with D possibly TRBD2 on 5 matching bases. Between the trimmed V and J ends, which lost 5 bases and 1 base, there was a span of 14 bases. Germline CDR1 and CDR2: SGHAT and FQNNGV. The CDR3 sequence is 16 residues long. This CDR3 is CASSPNGVGNTGELFF. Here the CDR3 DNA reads TGTGCCAGCAGCCCGAACGGGGTGGGGAACACCGGGGAGCTGTTTTTT.

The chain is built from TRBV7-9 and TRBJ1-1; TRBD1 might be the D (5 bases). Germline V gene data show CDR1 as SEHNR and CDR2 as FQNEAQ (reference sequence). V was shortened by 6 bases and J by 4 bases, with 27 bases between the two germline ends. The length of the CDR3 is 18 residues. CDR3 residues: CASRRGTGDSPVPTEAFF. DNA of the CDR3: TGTGCCAGCAGACGGGGAACTGGGGACTCCCCGGTGCCCACTGAAGCTTTCTTT.

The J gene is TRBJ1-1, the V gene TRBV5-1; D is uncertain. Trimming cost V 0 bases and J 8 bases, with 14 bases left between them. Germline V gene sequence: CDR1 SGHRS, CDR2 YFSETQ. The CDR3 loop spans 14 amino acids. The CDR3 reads CASSLAVREPEAFF. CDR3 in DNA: TGCGCCAGCAGCTTGGCCGTTAGGGAACCAGAAGCTTTCTTT.

The CDR3 DNA follows: TGCGCCAGCAGTGAGGGGGGGCCGGGACAGGGCTCTGGAAACACCATATATTTT. The encoded protein is CASSEGGPGQGSGNTIYF. V usage is TRBV10-1 and J usage is TRBJ1-3; 9 nucleotides agree with TRBD1. V was clipped by 2 bases and J by 0 bases; unmatched bases: 8. The CDR3 is made up of 18 amino acids. CDR1 is WNHNN and CDR2 is SYGVQD in the germline V gene (reference sequence).

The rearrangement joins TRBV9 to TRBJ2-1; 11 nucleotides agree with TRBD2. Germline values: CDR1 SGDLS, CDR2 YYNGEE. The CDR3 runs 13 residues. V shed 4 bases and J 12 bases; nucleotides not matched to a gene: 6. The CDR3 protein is CASSMTSGDLQFF. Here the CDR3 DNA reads TGTGCCAGCAGCATGACTAGCGGGGACTTGCAGTTCTTC. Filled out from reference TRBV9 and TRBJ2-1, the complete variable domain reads DSGVTQTPKHLITATGQRVTLRCSPRSGDLSVYWYQQSLDQGLQFLIQYYNGEERAKGNILERFSAQQFPDLHSELNLSSLELGDSALYFCASSMTSGDLQFFGPGTRLTVL.

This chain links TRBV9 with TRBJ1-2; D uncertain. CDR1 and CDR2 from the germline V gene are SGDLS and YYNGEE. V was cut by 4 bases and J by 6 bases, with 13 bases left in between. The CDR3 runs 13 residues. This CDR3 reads CASSPEPTHGYTF. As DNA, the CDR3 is TGTGCCAGCAGCCCAGAACCCACCCATGGCTACACCTTC.

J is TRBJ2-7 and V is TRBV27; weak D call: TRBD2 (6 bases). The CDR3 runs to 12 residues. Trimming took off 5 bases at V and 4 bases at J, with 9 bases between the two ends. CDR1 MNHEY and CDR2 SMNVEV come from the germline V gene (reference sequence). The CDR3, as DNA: TGTGCCAGCAGTGGGGGGTGGTACGAGCAGTACTTC. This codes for CASSGGWYEQYF.

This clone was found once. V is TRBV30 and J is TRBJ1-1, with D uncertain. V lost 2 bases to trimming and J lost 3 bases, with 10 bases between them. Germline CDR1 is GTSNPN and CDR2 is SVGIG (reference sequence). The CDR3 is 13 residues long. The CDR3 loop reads CAWSYSRDTEAFF. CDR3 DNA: TGTGCCTGGAGTTACTCGAGGGACACTGAAGCTTTCTTT.

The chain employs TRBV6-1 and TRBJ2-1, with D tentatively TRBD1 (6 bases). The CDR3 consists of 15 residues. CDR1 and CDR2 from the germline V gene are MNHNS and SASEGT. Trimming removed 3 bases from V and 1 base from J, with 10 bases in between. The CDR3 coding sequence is TGTGCCAGCAGTGATACAGGGAGTTCCTACAATGAGCAGTTCTTC. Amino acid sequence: CASSDTGSSYNEQFF.

The CDR3 nucleotides are TGTGCCAGCCACTCTTCAGGGGGTCCCTCCTATGGCTACACCTTC. Encoded protein: CASHSSGGPSYGYTF. The rearrangement links TRBV19 to TRBJ1-2, with 7 bases that match TRBD1. The CDR3 totals 15 residues. Per germline, CDR1 LNHDA and CDR2 SQIVND (reference sequence). V lost 9 bases to trimming and J lost 4 bases; unmatched junction nucleotides: 14.

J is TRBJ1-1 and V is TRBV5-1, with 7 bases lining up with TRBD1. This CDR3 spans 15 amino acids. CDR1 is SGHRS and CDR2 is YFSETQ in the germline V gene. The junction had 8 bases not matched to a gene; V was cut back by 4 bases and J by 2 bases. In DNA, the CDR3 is TGCGCCAGCAGCAGTACGACAGGGATCAACACTGAAGCTTTCTTT. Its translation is CASSSTTGINTEAFF.

In nucleotides, the CDR3 is TGTGCCAGCTCTAGAAACTGGGGGACGGGCAGGGGGCATCAGCCCCAGCATTTT. Translation: CASSRNWGTGRGHQPQHF. This sequence joins TRBV18 and TRBJ1-5; 8 bases match TRBD1. The CDR3 contains 18 residues. Germline CDR1 KGHSH, CDR2 LQKENI. V trimming: 6 bases; J trimming: 5 bases; junction bases outside the gene matches: 18.